This T cell receptor beta chain comes out of a study of T cell responses to AZD1222 COVID-19 vaccine. Study-wide findings and caveats: The donor group comprised mostly white British people and more females; the analysis possibly underestimated clonal diversity. Seropositivity was recorded at baseline in only a handful of AZD1222 recipients. With dominance at 160-218 and 743-854, vaccine-associated CD4 TCRs spanned spike. Unmutated variant regions are reportedly the target of nearly half of TCRs that are spike-specific.

On this clone itself: As yet, its antigen is unknown.

Germline-derived CDR1 and CDR2 are SGHDT and YYEEEE. This CDR3 contains 15 residues. With 0 bases removed from V and 4 bases from J, the gap between germline ends came to 13 bases. Method: immunoSEQ multiplex PCR; TCRdb's copy keeps in-frame clones and lacks some. The table lists 100,000 to 150,000 clones, about 90% of them singletons. Sequencing was performed on peripheral blood, taken on day 0 of MenACWY control vaccination. The genes are TRBV5-6 and TRBJ1-1, with D maybe TRBD1 (6 bases). The TCR originated in an adult in good health. The CDR3 DNA is TGTGCCAGCAGCTTGGCCGGGGGGCGAGGCACTGAAGCTTTCTTT. This sequence encodes CASSLAGGRGTEAFF.